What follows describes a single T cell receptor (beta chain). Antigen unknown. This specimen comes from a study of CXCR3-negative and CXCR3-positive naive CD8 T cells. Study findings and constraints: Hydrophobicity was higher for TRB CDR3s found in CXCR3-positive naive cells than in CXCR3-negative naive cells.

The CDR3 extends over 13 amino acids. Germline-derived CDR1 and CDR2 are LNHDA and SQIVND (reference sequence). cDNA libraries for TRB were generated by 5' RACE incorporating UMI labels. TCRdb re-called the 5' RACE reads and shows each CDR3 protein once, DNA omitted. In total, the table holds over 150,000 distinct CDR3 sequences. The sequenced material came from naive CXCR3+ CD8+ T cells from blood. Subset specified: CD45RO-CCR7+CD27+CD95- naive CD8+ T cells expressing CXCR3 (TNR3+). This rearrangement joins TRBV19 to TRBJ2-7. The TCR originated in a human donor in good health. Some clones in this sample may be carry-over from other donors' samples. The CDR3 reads CASSIDRSYEQYF.